This T cell receptor (beta chain) was captured by sequencing in a study of CD8 T cells in Susac syndrome. Remarks on this clonotype: The junction shows a germline mismatch at one end, possibly a read error.

The CDR3 is made up of 16 amino acids. Germline loops: CDR1 SNHLY, CDR2 FYNNEI. Sequencing of TCR beta was performed on blood CD8+ and CD4+ T cells. The patients who served as multiple sclerosis controls were treatment-naive and had stable or active relapsing-remitting disease that fulfilled the revised McDonald criteria. TEMRA cells were FACS-enriched, unlike CD8+ and CD4+ T cells, which were negatively isolated. After extraction with the RNeasy kit, about 0.45 to 1 ug of the RNA was reverse transcribed using random hexamers. Amplification of TCR beta CDR3 across 54 Vbeta and 13 Jbeta was performed with immunoSEQ multiplex PCR. TCRdb reanalysed the immunoSEQ multiplex PCR reads using MiXCR and keeps one entry per CDR3 protein. Here the sample spans some 400,000 distinct CDR3 sequences, 75% to 90% being singletons.

The sample was CD8+ T cells from PBMCs. The sequence derives from a human donor with multiple sclerosis. The rearrangement joins TRBV2 to TRBJ2-2; 14 nucleotides match TRBD2. The CDR3 protein is CASRGLAGESIGELLF. As DNA, the CDR3 is TGTGCCAGCAGGGGACTAGCGGGAGAGTCGATCGGGGAGCTGCTTTTT.